This T cell receptor (beta chain) was sequenced in a study of T-cell memory formation after mild COVID-19. cDNA libraries for TCR alpha and TCR beta, carrying sample barcodes and UMIs, came from 5'RACE with constant-segment primers. MiXCR was run by TCRdb on the 5' RACE reads, yielding one entry per CDR3 protein. The table records over 500,000 distinct CDR3 sequences, around 16% of them present only once. CDR3 length: 14 amino acids. Trimming pared 11 bases from V and 7 bases from J, leaving 24 bases between. Germline V gene sequence: CDR1 KGHSH, CDR2 LQKENI. This clonotype was counted only a few times.

This rearrangement joins TRBV18 to TRBJ2-7; a possible D gene is TRBD2 (5 bases). The sample taken for sequencing was PBMCs or a T cell subset sorted from them (not recorded which). The TCR sequence derives from an adult woman who had mild COVID-19 (a few samples of this study predate the infection). Cell type and time point are not known. In DNA form, the CDR3 reads TGTGCCTCACCGAACGAAGGACTGTCGGGGGAGCAGTACTTC. Residues: CASPNEGLSGEQYF.